These 5 T cell receptor beta chains were sequenced from one sample in a study of OX40 agonist ivuxolimab in advanced cancers. The repertoire was sequenced with immunoSEQ multiplex PCR; TCRdb's copy has only in-frame clones and lacks some. The profile shows approximately 98,000 clones, 80% to 95% of them singletons. This specimen consisted of CD4+ or CD8+ T cells sorted from blood, obtained in a trial of the OX40 agonist ivuxolimab. The receptors derive from an adult with an advanced solid tumor such as melanoma, head and neck, liver or kidney cancer.

The gene calls are TRBV25-1 and TRBJ1-1, with 8 positions matching TRBD1. Germline V gene sequence: CDR1 MGHDK, CDR2 SYGVNS. The CDR3 is made up of 13 amino acids. V lost 8 bases, J lost 3 bases, and 5 bases stayed unmatched. The CDR3 region has the DNA TGTGCCAGCCTGACAGGGGAGGACACTGAAGCTTTCTTT. Protein product: CASLTGEDTEAFF.

The J gene is TRBJ1-1, the V gene TRBV29-1; perhaps TRBD1 as D (5 bases). The V gene lost 1 base and the J gene lost 9 bases, with 9 bases spanning the gap. Germline assignment: CDR1 SQVTM and CDR2 ANQGSEA. The CDR3 loop spans 11 amino acids. CDR3: CSVEAGTKAFF. The CDR3 DNA is TGCAGCGTTGAAGCGGGGACTAAAGCTTTCTTT.

This clone was seen just once. The rearrangement uses TRBV6-1 and TRBJ2-1, with D unclear. The germline gives CDR1 MNHNS, CDR2 SASEGT. The CDR3 contains 16 residues. The V end was cut by 1 base, the J end by 2 bases, with 12 bases between. CDR3 residues: CASSEDRLDPYNEQFF. Here the CDR3 DNA reads TGTGCCAGCAGTGAAGACCGGCTCGACCCCTACAATGAGCAGTTCTTC.

The chain carries TRBV27 and TRBJ1-4; D may be TRBD1 (6 bases). This CDR3 has 15 amino acids. V lost 6 bases to trimming and J lost 8 bases, with 19 bases between them. Germline CDR1 reads MNHEY; CDR2 reads SMNVEV (reference sequence). CDR3 protein: CASRSLGGGDEKLFF. The DNA for the CDR3 is TGTGCCAGCAGGTCACTGGGAGGGGGGGACGAAAAACTGTTTTTT.

The rearrangement uses TRBV23-1 and TRBJ2-1, with D possibly being TRBD1 or TRBD2 (6 bases each). TRBV23-1 is classed as an ORF, of uncertain function. The CDR3 is 17 amino acids. Trimming stripped 6 bases from V and 7 bases from J, with 25 bases between. The CDR3 is CASRAAEGGGERNEQFF. The CDR3 coding sequence is TGCGCCAGCAGGGCTGCCGAGGGGGGAGGCGAAAGGAATGAGCAGTTCTTC.